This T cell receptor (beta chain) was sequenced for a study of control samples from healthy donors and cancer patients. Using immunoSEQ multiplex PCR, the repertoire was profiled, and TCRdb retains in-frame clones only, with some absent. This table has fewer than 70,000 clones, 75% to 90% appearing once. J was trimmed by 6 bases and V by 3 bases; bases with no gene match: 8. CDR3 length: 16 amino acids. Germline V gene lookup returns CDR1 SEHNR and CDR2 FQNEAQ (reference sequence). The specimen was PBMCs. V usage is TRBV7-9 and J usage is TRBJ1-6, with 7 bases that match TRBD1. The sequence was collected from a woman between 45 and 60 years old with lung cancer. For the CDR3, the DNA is TGTGCCAGCAGCTTCAAGGGACAGTTGTTTAATTCACCCCTCCACTTT. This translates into CASSFKGQLFNSPLHF.